This TCR beta chain was profiled in a study of blood T cell repertoires in COVID-19. As handled by the study authors: How many nucleated cells were present was estimated from reference gene primer amplification. Using immunoSEQ multiplex PCR, the repertoire was profiled, and TCRdb retains in-frame clones only, with some absent. The V and J calls and clone size were taken over from that table, and D and trimming were inferred from the DNA. The sample lists under 85,000 clones; roughly 76% were seen once. The TCR originated in an elderly woman with active or convalescent COVID-19. Material: peripheral blood.

The CDR3 reads CASSSPGTINSPLHF. CDR3 bases: TGTGCCAGCAGCTCCCCCGGGACAATCAATTCACCCCTCCACTTT. The chain is built from TRBV11-2 and TRBJ1-6; the D gene is possibly TRBD1 (6 bases). The CDR3 length is 15 residues. V was trimmed by 4 bases and J by 7 bases, leaving 14 bases between them. Germline V gives CDR1 SGHAT, CDR2 FQNNGV.